Listed below are T cell receptor beta chains from one sample, sequenced in a study of T cell repertoires in cytomegalovirus infection. Their specific antigens are unknown. TCRdb recomputed calls from the reads with MiXCR, one row per CDR3 protein. The sample includes about 310,000 distinct CDR3 sequences, roughly 25% of them seen just once. This specimen consisted of cultured PBMCs, obtained from culture after CMV antigen stimulation. These receptors originate from a human donor in good health (CMV status not recorded). Some clones in this sample may be carry-over from other donors' samples. The CDR3 runs from the conserved cysteine through the conserved F or W. The order of the fields is V gene, D gene, J gene, clone size, CDR3 protein, CDR3 DNA. The D gene is left open where the match is weak. Rows may omit the clone size; those that give it use once, few, many or a size class.

TRBV7-2	TRBD2	TRBJ2-1	.	CASSLASGRKVEQFF	TGTGCCAGCAGCTTAGCTAGCGGGAGGAAGGTTGAGCAGTTCTTC
TRBV7-4	TRBD1	TRBJ1-2	.	CASSSPSTGGYGYTF	TGTGCCAGCAGCTCCCCATCGACAGGGGGATATGGCTACACCTTC
TRBV2	.	TRBJ2-7	many	CASIGNSMMGEQYF	TGTGCCAGCATTGGGAACTCCATGATGGGGGAGCAGTACTTC
TRBV9	.	TRBJ2-1	.	CASSERGQREHEQFF	TGTGCCAGCAGCGAGCGGGGACAAAGGGAGCATGAGCAGTTCTTC
TRBV11-3	.	TRBJ2-6	.	CASHGFFSGANVLTF	TGTGCCAGCCATGGGTTTTTCTCTGGGGCCAACGTCCTGACTTTC
TRBV7-3	TRBD2	TRBJ2-1	.	CASSFVAGGPLNEQFF	TGTGCCAGCAGCTTTGTAGCGGGAGGTCCCCTCAATGAGCAGTTCTTC
TRBV7-8	TRBD1	TRBJ1-2	many	CASSQTSTGGGGYGYTF	TGTGCCAGCAGCCAAACCTCGACAGGGGGAGGGGGATATGGCTACACCTTC
TRBV6-5	.	TRBJ2-1	.	CASSYSVSSYNEQFF	TGTGCCAGCAGTTACTCAGTGAGCTCCTACAATGAGCAGTTCTTC
TRBV11-1	.	TRBJ2-2	.	CASSLVGTNTGELFF	TGTGCCAGCAGCTTAGTTGGCACGAACACCGGGGAGCTGTTTTTT
TRBV11-3	.	TRBJ2-2	few	CASSFRGGSTGELFF	TGTGCCAGCAGCTTCAGGGGAGGTAGCACCGGGGAGCTGTTTTTT
TRBV19	.	TRBJ2-1	.	CASRGAGSPNEQFF	TGTGCCAGTAGGGGGGCGGGTTCCCCCAATGAGCAGTTCTTC
TRBV7-6	.	TRBJ1-2	many	CASSLDGERGGYTF	TGTGCCAGCAGCTTAGATGGGGAAAGGGGTGGCTACACCTTC
TRBV19	TRBD1	TRBJ1-3	.	CASRGQGSGNTIYF	TGTGCCAGTAGGGGACAGGGCTCTGGAAACACCATATATTTT
TRBV7-9	TRBD1	TRBJ1-2	many	CASSFLRAGQGSLKSYTF	TGTGCCAGCAGCTTCCTTCGGGCAGGACAGGGATCCTTAAAGAGCTACACCTTC
TRBV28	.	TRBJ1-5	many	CASSLVSSNQPQHF	TGTGCCAGCAGTTTAGTGTCTAGCAATCAGCCCCAGCATTTT
TRBV6-5	TRBD1	TRBJ1-2	few	CASSQGQGGLSYGYTF	TGTGCCAGCAGTCAGGGACAGGGGGGGTTAAGCTATGGCTACACCTTC
TRBV27	.	TRBJ1-1	.	CASSPMGLGNTEAFF	TGTGCCAGCAGCCCCATGGGGCTAGGGAACACTGAAGCTTTCTTT
TRBV29-1	.	TRBJ2-5	.	CSVHLQGKETQYF	TGCAGCGTACATCTCCAGGGCAAAGAGACCCAGTACTTC
TRBV12-3/TRBV12-4	TRBD1	TRBJ2-1	few	CASSGVGQAYNEQFF	TGTGCCAGCAGCGGTGTGGGACAGGCTTACAATGAGCAGTTCTTC
TRBV2	.	TRBJ1-1	.	CASSKTLNTEAFF	TGTGCCAGCAGTAAAACGTTGAACACTGAAGCTTTCTTT
TRBV19	.	TRBJ1-5	.	CASSMQGSNQPQHF	TGTGCCAGTAGTATGCAGGGGAGCAATCAGCCCCAGCATTTT
TRBV7-2	.	TRBJ2-1	many	CASSSPLGLSQGNEQFF	TGTGCCAGCAGCTCCCCCCTGGGACTGTCTCAGGGCAATGAGCAGTTCTTC
TRBV7-2	.	TRBJ2-1	many	CASSVPYPSNEQFF	TGTGCCAGCAGCGTCCCTTACCCATCCAATGAGCAGTTCTTC
TRBV4-1	.	TRBJ2-1	.	CASSQDFGGSYNEQFF	TGCGCCAGCAGCCAAGATTTCGGGGGCTCCTACAATGAGCAGTTCTTC
TRBV7-7	.	TRBJ2-2	few	CASSVTTGPLTGELFF	TGTGCCAGCAGCGTGACGACGGGACCATTGACCGGGGAGCTGTTTTTT
TRBV28	.	TRBJ1-5	few	CASSFSGVPHQPQHF	TGTGCCAGCAGTTTTTCGGGTGTTCCACATCAGCCCCAGCATTTT
TRBV19	TRBD2	TRBJ2-5	.	CASSIGSTSWETQYF	TGTGCCAGTAGTATAGGTTCGACTAGCTGGGAGACCCAGTACTTC
TRBV12-3/TRBV12-4	.	TRBJ2-2	many	CASSPVYGTFANTGELFF	TGTGCCAGCAGCCCCGTCTACGGTACCTTCGCGAACACCGGGGAGCTGTTTTTT
TRBV6-1	TRBD2	TRBJ2-3	many	CASSDPGLAGGPTDTQYF	TGTGCCAGCAGTGACCCGGGACTAGCGGGAGGGCCGACAGATACGCAGTATTTT
TRBV7-8	TRBD1	TRBJ1-2	many	CASSDGTGPNGYTF	TGTGCCAGCAGCGATGGGACAGGGCCCAATGGCTACACCTTC
TRBV7-9	.	TRBJ1-4	many	CASSRYPGAREKLFF	TGTGCCAGCAGCCGATACCCCGGGGCTCGGGAAAAACTGTTTTTT